Presented here are 21 T cell receptor beta chains from one specimen sequenced in a study of shared clonotypes between healthy human individuals. TCRdb's table, derived via immunoSEQ multiplex PCR, lists solely in-frame clones and lacks some. The repertoire consists of millions of clones, with 85% to 95% occurring once and the leading ten covering about 0.41%. Sequencing was carried out using naive CD4+ T cells from PBMCs. The subset: CD45RA+ positively selected. The source of these receptors is a young man in good health. Some clones in this sample may be carry-over from other donors' samples.

On this clone: The sample carries other DNA sequences with the same CDR3. The chain uses TRBV5-1 and TRBJ1-3; 8 positions agree with TRBD1. Trimming removed 1 base from V and 4 bases from J; junction bases left unmatched: 4. The CDR3 extends over 15 amino acids. Per the germline V gene, CDR1 is SGHRS and CDR2 is YFSETQ. The CDR3 is CASSLWTGSGNTIYF. CDR3 nucleotides: TGCGCCAGCAGCTTGTGGACAGGGAGCGGAAACACCATATATTTT.

The genes are TRBV10-1 and TRBJ1-3; unclear D gene. Germline-derived CDR1 and CDR2 are WNHNN and SYGVQD (reference sequence). The CDR3 is 12 amino acids. Trimming pared 4 bases from V and 11 bases from J, leaving 12 bases between. The CDR3 DNA is TGCGCCAGCAGTGGGAACAGCAGCCCCATATATTTT. Its protein is CASSGNSSPIYF.

This sequence joins TRBV28 and TRBJ1-2, with 8 nucleotides matching TRBD1. This CDR3 comprises 16 residues. The trim removed 1 base at V and 6 bases at J, leaving 10 bases unmatched. Germline V gene lookup returns CDR1 MDHEN and CDR2 SYDVKM. CDR3 loop: CASSLLGAGGQNGYTF. The CDR3 region has the DNA TGTGCCAGCAGTTTATTGGGGGCAGGGGGCCAAAATGGCTACACCTTC.

The table lists this clone with a count of one. The chain joins TRBV5-8 to TRBJ2-6; D is unclear. V lost 0 bases and J lost 1, with 8 bases in between. CDR1 SGHTS and CDR2 YDEGEE come from the germline V gene. The CDR3 sequence is 16 residues long. As DNA, the CDR3 is TGTGCCAGCAGCTTGGCCTTGGGGTCTGGGGCCAACGTCCTGACTTTC. It yields the protein CASSLALGSGANVLTF. The complete variable domain, with remaining parts taken from reference TRBV5-8 and TRBJ2-6, reads EAGVTQSPTHLIKTRGQQATLRCSPISGHTSVYWYQQALGLGLQFLLWYDEGEERNRGNFPPRFSGRQFPNYSSELNVNALELEDSALYLCASSLALGSGANVLTFGAGSRLTVL.

This clone was seen only a few times. The rearrangement joins TRBV7-3 to TRBJ1-1; 8 nucleotides align to TRBD1. The CDR3 extends over 16 amino acids. Unmatched junction bases numbered 10, after V lost 6 bases and J lost 1 base. Germline V gene lookup returns CDR1 SGHTA and CDR2 FQGTGA. The CDR3 loop is CASSFTGGVRNTEAFF. In nucleotides, the CDR3 is TGTGCCAGCAGTTTTACAGGGGGTGTAAGGAACACTGAAGCTTTCTTT.

The chain is built from TRBV6-1 and TRBJ2-7; maybe TRBD2 (6 bases). The V gene's germline CDR1 is MNHNS and CDR2 SASEGT. Trimming stripped 5 bases from V and 0 bases from J, with 14 bases between. The CDR3 covers 15 residues. The CDR3 loop is CASSSTGLGSYEQYF. The CDR3 nucleotides read TGTGCCAGCAGTTCGACGGGACTTGGCTCCTACGAGCAGTACTTC.

This clone occurred once. This sequence joins TRBV28 and TRBJ2-7; D possibly corresponds to TRBD2 (6 bases). The CDR3 consists of 15 residues. The germline V gene encodes CDR1 MDHEN and CDR2 SYDVKM. The germline V and J ends were trimmed by 4 bases and 2 bases, with 15 bases remaining between them. The CDR3 here is CASSYRDSPTYEQYF. The CDR3 DNA reads TGTGCCAGCAGTTACCGGGACTCCCCCACCTACGAGCAGTACTTC. The entire variable domain, with the rest obtained from reference TRBV28 and TRBJ2-7, is as follows: DVKVTQSSRYLVKRTGEKVFLECVQDMDHENMFWYRQDPGLGLRLIYFSYDVKMKEKGDIPEGYSVSREKKERFSLILESASTNQTSMYLCASSYRDSPTYEQYFGPGTRLTVT.

V usage is TRBV5-1 and J usage is TRBJ1-2, with 7 nucleotides matching TRBD1. The germline V gene encodes CDR1 SGHRS and CDR2 YFSETQ. The CDR3 loop spans 15 amino acids. Losses at the gene ends were 0 bases for V and 4 bases for J; bases not matched to a gene: 6. CDR3 protein: CASSLDEGAGYGYTF. DNA of the CDR3: TGCGCCAGCAGCTTGGATGAGGGGGCGGGCTATGGCTACACCTTC.

The chain links TRBV19 to TRBJ1-1; D is ambiguous. With 5 bases removed from V and 2 bases from J, the gap between germline ends came to 12 bases. The CDR3 is 14 residues long. Germline V gene data show CDR1 as LNHDA and CDR2 as SQIVND (reference sequence). The CDR3 DNA is TGTGCCAGTAGTTTTTCCGACACAAACACTGAAGCTTTCTTT. It encodes CASSFSDTNTEAFF. Together with reference TRBV19 and TRBJ1-1, the CDR3 gives the full variable domain: DGGITQSPKYLFRKEGQNVTLSCEQNLNHDAMYWYRQDPGQGLRLIYYSQIVNDFQKGDIAEGYSVSREKKESFPLTVTSAQKNPTAFYLCASSFSDTNTEAFFGQGTRLTVV.

The rearrangement joins TRBV14 to TRBJ1-2; D unresolved. Trimming left V 1 base short and J 12 bases short, with 18 bases between. Per germline, CDR1 SGHDN and CDR2 FVKESK. CDR3 length: 14 residues. The DNA for the CDR3 is TGTGCCAGCAGCCAAGTTAATCCCCCTTGGCAACACACCTTC. Translated: CASSQVNPPWQHTF.

This chain links TRBV4-2 with TRBJ2-1; D remains unclear. The CDR3 runs to 14 residues. Germline values: CDR1 LGHNA, CDR2 YNFKEQ. Trimming left V 1 base short and J 5 bases short, with 9 bases between. The CDR3 DNA reads as TGTGCCAGCAGCCAAGGGCTAGGGAACAATGAGCAGTTCTTC. Amino acid sequence: CASSQGLGNNEQFF.

V usage is TRBV2 and J usage is TRBJ2-7; possible D gene TRBD2, 6 bases. Trimming left V 6 bases short and J 5 bases short, with 17 bases between. Germline CDR1 and CDR2: SNHLY and FYNNEI. The length of the CDR3 is 14 residues. The DNA for the CDR3 is TGTGCCAGCAGGATAACTCAGGGACTCGACGAGCAGTACTTC. Translating it yields CASRITQGLDEQYF.

The chain carries TRBV7-9 and TRBJ1-5, with no clear D. CDR1 and CDR2 from the germline V gene are SEHNR and FQNEAQ (reference sequence). This CDR3 region has 16 residues. With 5 bases removed from V and 1 base from J, the gap between germline ends came to 15 bases. CDR3 amino acids: CASSPGSAGSNQPQHF. CDR3 sequence (DNA): TGTGCCAGCAGCCCCGGGTCCGCGGGGAGCAATCAGCCCCAGCATTTT.

The V call is TRBV7-9, the J call TRBJ1-5, with D uncertain. V lost 4 bases to trimming and J lost 4 bases, with 8 bases between them. The germline CDR1 and CDR2 sequences are SEHNR and FQNEAQ (reference sequence). The CDR3 sequence is 13 residues long. The CDR3, as DNA: TGTGCCAGCAGCTCGACATGGAATCAGCCCCAGCATTTT. It specifies CASSSTWNQPQHF.

The chain links TRBV25-1 to TRBJ1-4; D unresolved. The CDR3 is 14 residues long. Trimming took 3 bases from V and 0 from J, leaving 5 bases between them. Germline V lookup: CDR1 MGHDK, CDR2 SYGVNS. The CDR3 reads CASSDRTTNEKLFF. As DNA, the CDR3 is TGTGCCAGCAGTGATCGAACAACTAATGAAAAACTGTTTTTT.

This rearrangement joins TRBV11-2 to TRBJ2-3; TRBD2 is a possible D gene (5 bases). Trimming stripped 4 bases from V and 4 bases from J, with 12 bases between. Per the germline V gene, CDR1 is SGHAT and CDR2 is FQNNGV. The CDR3 contains 14 residues. For the CDR3, the DNA is TGTGCCAGCAGCTGGGTCTCGAGGGCAGATACGCAGTATTTT. It translates to CASSWVSRADTQYF.

A few counts support this clone. The chain recombines TRBV18 with TRBJ1-2, with a possible D match to TRBD1 (6 bases). The CDR3 has 13 amino acids. Trimming took off 5 bases at V and 11 bases at J, with 18 bases between the two ends. Germline lookup yields CDR1 KGHSH and CDR2 LQKENI. Here the CDR3 DNA reads TGTGCCAGCTCAACCGGCAGTGGACAGCCATACACCTTC. It encodes CASSTGSGQPYTF.

The V gene is TRBV2, the J gene TRBJ2-1; 12 bases agree with TRBD2. The CDR3 has 17 amino acids. Germline V gene sequence: CDR1 SNHLY, CDR2 FYNNEI. Trimming took 8 bases from V and 8 from J; bases not matched to a gene: 16. CDR3 in amino acids: CASRSLKTSGSNDEQFF. The CDR3 DNA reads as TGTGCCAGCCGCTCCCTCAAGACTAGCGGGAGCAACGATGAGCAGTTCTTC.

Note on this clone: Distinct nucleotide sequences in the sample also encode this CDR3. This chain uses TRBV9 with TRBJ2-2; perhaps TRBD2 as D (5 bases). There are 14 residues in the CDR3. V lost 0 bases and J lost 2, with 5 bases in between. CDR1 and CDR2 (germline): SGDLS, YYNGEE. CDR3 residues: CASSVAGNTGELFF. The DNA for the CDR3 is TGTGCCAGCAGCGTAGCGGGAAACACCGGGGAGCTGTTTTTT.

The chain joins TRBV7-2 to TRBJ2-3; D unclear. Between the trimmed V and J ends, which lost 3 bases and 10 bases, there was a span of 17 bases. The germline CDR1 and CDR2 sequences are SGHTA and FQGNSA. The CDR3 totals 14 residues. CDR3 nucleotide sequence: TGTGCCAGCAGCTTTCGTTCGCCGAGCTTCTCGCAGTATTTT. It codes for CASSFRSPSFSQYF.

The chain carries TRBV7-8 and TRBJ1-1, with D perhaps TRBD1 (5 bases). CDR1 is SGHVS, CDR2 FQNEAQ, per germline. V was shortened by 2 bases and J by 0 bases, with 7 bases between the two germline ends. The length of the CDR3 is 14 residues. CDR3 protein: CASSLIQVNTEAFF. DNA of the CDR3: TGTGCCAGCAGCTTAATACAGGTGAACACTGAAGCTTTCTTT.